This TCR beta chain was identified during a study of shared clonotypes between healthy human individuals (dated by TCRdb to 2020 to 2021). At the level of the whole study: Three men and a couple of women, aged 18 to 49 years, made up the cohort. For each donor, CD4 naive and CD4 memory were each run on three plates, CD8 naive on two plates, and CD8 memory on one plate. To estimate repertoire size and how much clonotypes are shared between individuals, the study performed deep sequencing of blood TCR repertoires from a few healthy adults. Different laboratories and diverse techniques were used to prepare libraries and sequence TCR repertoires, to increase sequencing depth and limit assay-specific biases. Per donor, leukapheresis produced somewhere between about 0.9 and 9.5 billion PBMCs. Here is what the overall study found, with its caveats: The small number of donors limited the genetic and exposure-history diversity represented. Across a handful of donors, approximately 5% of naive CD4, 3% to 4% of naive CD8, 2% to 2.5% of memory CD4, and roughly 0.4% of memory CD8 clonotypes were shared. Sampling was restricted to blood, and TCR repertoires in tissue are likely to differ from TCR repertoires in blood. Naive subsets generally had larger estimated clonotype richness than memory subsets did. Higher generation probabilities were observed for clonotypes shared by all four sorted-subset donors than for non-shared clonotypes. Even with the large sequencing depth, rarefaction of the sorted-subset datasets indicated that sequencing was incomplete. Pairwise subsampling indicated that sequencing depth was expected to affect the degree of clonotype sharing among donors.

Using the deep immunoSEQ assay, multiplex PCR amplified TCR CDR3 regions from genomic DNA. Genomic DNA extracted from each cell subset was distributed evenly over all wells of several immunoSEQ 96-well plates, and each plate served as one replicate. Each replicate PCR for sorted subsets received about 210 ng genomic DNA, equal to about 30,000 T cell genomes. Purified libraries were measured with a Qubit 3.0 fluorometer, size-checked on a Bioanalyzer 2100, and measured again with the KAPA Library Quantification kit. Every immunoSEQ 96-well plate was sequenced on a separate single-read 150-cycle Illumina NextSeq 550 flow cell. The original pipeline was this. Because only junctional sequences without quality scores were contained in the immunoSEQ output, filtering matching that applied to full-length reads could not be performed. Sequences were annotated with PyIR, a Python wrapper for IgBLAST v1.9, and V/J genes and CDR3 were assigned using IMGT germline references. Reads with weak V/J assignments (E-value above 1e-6), missing CDR3, stop codons, out-of-frame junctions, or ambiguous translated residues were removed. A V3J clonotype was defined by an identical inferred V gene, J gene, and CDR3 amino acid sequence. Percentage overlap between repertoires was computed as shared unique clonotypes divided by the size of the smaller repertoire. Richness of each repertoire was evaluated using RTK rarefaction, the Chao1 estimator, and Recon v2.1 estimates of unobserved clonotypes. For all TCRbeta clonotypes obtained by the gDNA method from a handful of donors, generation probabilities were computed with OLGA. This immuneACCESS table, as held by TCRdb, lists in-frame sequences with V and J called but not all clones. Of the missing ones, under half trace to an unresolved V gene in checked studies; the others have no known cause. V, J and clone size are those of that table, while D and trimming were read from the DNA. For this sample the table gives 300,000 to 400,000 clones, of which about nine tenths were detected only once. The biggest ten clones account for around 15% of the sample.

CDR1 and CDR2 are drawn from the germline V gene: SGHDT, YYEEEE. V and J are trimmed by 4 bases and 0 bases, and the gene matches miss 4 bases of the junction. The CDR3, cysteine through phenylalanine, is 15 amino acids long. Just the 45-base CDR3 DNA is kept, in frame starting at base 1. About this clone itself: Its antigen specificity is not known. The record has no base qualities; no much larger clone is one base away.

The donors were healthy, HIV-negative adults who had no recently reported acute infections or vaccinations. Every donor was a Caucasian adult living in Nashville, Tennessee, USA. CD8 memory samples combined magnetically selected CD45RO+ cells with CCR7-negative CD45RA+ effector memory (TemRA) cells. Blood was collected by leukapheresis, and PBMCs were isolated by Ficoll-Histopaque density gradient centrifugation and then cryopreserved in liquid nitrogen vapor phase. Analytical flow cytometry was used to check the purity and quantity of every magnetically sorted T cell population. Each sorted fraction had its genomic DNA isolated and then quantified by UV absorbance on a Nanodrop 2000c.

The rearrangement combines TRBV5-6 with TRBJ2-3; 8 junctional bases match TRBD2. The sample was memory CD8+ T cells sorted from blood. The cell subset or site label of this sample denotes: CD45RO+ cells pooled with CCR7-negative TemRA cells. The receptor comes from a man between 18 and 29 years old in good health. The nucleotide sequence reads TGTGCCAGCAGCCCGGCTAGCGGGAGCACAGATACGCAGTATTTT. Its translation reads: CASSPASGSTDTQYF. Here the CDR3 is joined to the reference TRBV5-6 and TRBJ2-3 genes, and the full variable domain is: DAGVTQSPTHLIKTRGQQVTLRCSPKSGHDTVSWYQQALGQGPQFIFQYYEEEERQRGNFPDRFSGHQFPNYSSELNVNALLLGDSALYLCASSPASGSTDTQYFGPGTRLTVL.